Below are 9 T cell receptor beta chains sequenced from a single sample in a study of blood T cell repertoires in COVID-19. The repertoire was sequenced with immunoSEQ multiplex PCR; TCRdb's copy has only in-frame clones and lacks some. The table has about 210,000 clones, 81% seen once. Sequencing was carried out using PBMCs or T cells enriched from blood (not recorded which). These receptors were taken from a woman aged 50 to 60 with acute COVID-19.

The chain carries TRBV18 and TRBJ1-5, with a tentative D call TRBD1 (6 bases). V lost 3 bases and J lost 4, with 10 bases in between. The CDR3 extends over 14 amino acids. The germline V gene encodes CDR1 KGHSH and CDR2 LQKENI. CDR3 protein: CASSPDRFNQPQHF. DNA for the CDR3: TGTGCCAGCTCACCTGACAGGTTTAATCAGCCCCAGCATTTT.

The count of this clone is one. V and J are TRBV7-2 and TRBJ2-3; TRBD2 agrees at 14 bases. The CDR3 is 16 amino acids. CDR1 and CDR2 (germline): SGHTA, FQGNSA. After removal of 7 bases from V and 9 bases from J, the junction contained 12 bases not matched to a gene. CDR3 in amino acids: CASTRTSGGNKGTQYF. The CDR3 bases are TGTGCCAGCACAAGGACTAGCGGGGGGAACAAGGGGACGCAGTATTTT.

In this sample, this clone turned up once. The chain recombines TRBV5-1 with TRBJ2-7; TRBD2 is a possible D gene (6 bases). Trimming stripped 4 bases from V and 1 base from J, with 15 bases between. The CDR3 consists of 15 residues. Germline CDR1 SGHRS, CDR2 YFSETQ. The DNA of the CDR3 is TGCGCCAGCAGCCCAGGAGGGCCTAAGTCCTACGAGCAGTACTTC. Translated, it gives CASSPGGPKSYEQYF.

The V call is TRBV7-2, the J call TRBJ1-1; D is perhaps TRBD1 (5 bases). From germline, CDR1 is SGHTA and CDR2 FQGNSA. The V end was cut by 4 bases, the J end by 0 bases, with 12 bases between. This CDR3 comprises 15 residues. In DNA, the CDR3 is TGTGCCAGCAGCTCGCAGACAGAAGTGAACACTGAAGCTTTCTTT. It is translated as CASSSQTEVNTEAFF.

This chain uses TRBV28 with TRBJ2-2, with TRBD1 matching over 11 bases. This CDR3 region has 15 residues. The germline V gene has CDR1 MDHEN and CDR2 SYDVKM. Trimming cost V 6 bases and J 5 bases; bases outside gene matches: 5. Here the CDR3 DNA reads TGTGCCAGCAGCCCGGGACAGGGGGTTACCGGGGAGCTGTTTTTT. Translating gives CASSPGQGVTGELFF. The variable domain in full, completed from reference TRBV28 and TRBJ2-2, reads DVKVTQSSRYLVKRTGEKVFLECVQDMDHENMFWYRQDPGLGLRLIYFSYDVKMKEKGDIPEGYSVSREKKERFSLILESASTNQTSMYLCASSPGQGVTGELFFGEGSRLTVL.

The chain is built from TRBV25-1 and TRBJ1-6; the D is unclear. CDR3 length: 11 amino acids. Germline loops: CDR1 MGHDK, CDR2 SYGVNS. V lost 4 bases, J lost 9 bases, and 4 bases lay in between. The CDR3 DNA follows: TGTGCCAGCAGTGGAGGTTCACCCCTCCACTTT. Its protein is CASSGGSPLHF.

The chain couples TRBV19 to TRBJ2-7, with D hard to call. CDR1 and CDR2 (germline): LNHDA, SQIVND (reference sequence). Trimming took off 5 bases at V and 0 bases at J, with 11 bases between the two ends. CDR3 size: 14 residues. DNA of the CDR3: TGTGCCAGTAGTTTGAAACCACTCTCCTACGAGCAGTACTTC. Protein: CASSLKPLSYEQYF.

The V and J genes are TRBV7-2 and TRBJ1-2, with D hard to call. Germline CDR1 reads SGHTA; CDR2 reads FQGNSA. Trimming removed 4 bases at V and 6 bases at J, with 15 bases between. The CDR3 loop spans 14 amino acids. The CDR3 nucleotides are TGTGCCAGCAGCTCCAGAGAGGGTTTCAATGGCTACACCTTC. This sequence encodes CASSSREGFNGYTF.

This sequence joins TRBV4-1 and TRBJ1-5, with 8 nucleotides matching TRBD1. The CDR3 runs 15 residues. Trimming cost V 4 bases and J 5 bases; bases outside gene matches: 7. Germline CDR1 and CDR2: MGHRA and YSYEKL. CDR3 DNA: TGCGCCAGCAGCCTCCGTACAGGGGGGGATCAGCCCCAGCATTTT. Its translation is CASSLRTGGDQPQHF.